The clone carrying this TCR beta chain was counted only a few times. What it recognizes is unknown. The authors made TCR beta libraries by quantitative 5'-RACE with molecular barcodes. Via MiXCR, TCRdb re-called the 5' RACE reads, giving one row per CDR3 protein. Among about 540,000 distinct CDR3 sequences, roughly 13% were seen once, and the ten largest hold approximately 6.3%. This specimen comes from a study of CD8 T cells in ankylosing spondylitis. Study-wide results and caveats: Disease-linked clones had a CD8+ phenotype and relatively low frequency in peripheral blood. Existing reports had already noted some motif variants in reactive arthritis synovial fluid and blood. Matched ankylosing spondylitis synovial fluid reportedly contained a significantly enriched population of disease-linked clones. Characteristic, it appeared, of ankylosing spondylitis blood was a TCR beta motif of fewer than 10 highly homologous variants.

The CDR3 contains 16 residues. Germline values: CDR1 MNHEY, CDR2 SVGAGI. The trim removed 2 bases at V and 3 bases at J, leaving 5 bases unmatched. This chain links TRBV6-5 with TRBJ2-2, with 8 bases matching TRBD1. This clonotype was sampled from a male donor with ankylosing spondylitis. The sequenced sample was blood, either unsorted or a sorted T cell fraction (not recorded which). The CDR3 DNA follows: TGTGCCAGCAGTTACCGGCCAGGGGGCTACACCGGGGAGCTGTTTTTT. Its translation: CASSYRPGGYTGELFF.